The rows below give T cell receptor beta chains drawn from one sample of a study of blood T cells in healthy people across ages. TCRdb used MiXCR to reprocess the 5' RACE reads, holding one entry per CDR3 protein. In the table there are 270,000 or so distinct CDR3 sequences, roughly 27% of which are singletons. Sequencing was carried out using blood. The receptors derive from a woman in her sixties or seventies in good health. Both conserved end residues are part of each CDR3. D genes are given only for firm matches. Not every row has a clone size; where given, it reads once, few, many or a size class.

d_call clone_size j_call v_call cdr3_aa cdr3_nt
- - TRBJ2-5 TRBV11-2 CASSLMRTSFETQYF TGTGCCAGCAGCTTAATGAGGACATCGTTTGAGACCCAGTACTTC
- - TRBJ2-5 TRBV28 CASNAGLLKETQYF TGTGCCAGCAACGCGGGACTGCTTAAAGAGACCCAGTACTTC
TRBD2 few TRBJ2-5 TRBV9 CASSVAGLAEWYQETQYF TGTGCCAGCAGCGTAGCGGGACTAGCGGAGTGGTACCAAGAGACCCAGTACTTC
- - TRBJ2-4 TRBV12-3/TRBV12-4 CASSFPSNTKNIQYF TGTGCCAGCAGTTTCCCCAGTAACACCAAAAACATTCAGTACTTC
- few TRBJ2-3 TRBV20-1 CSARDLEDTGTDTQYF TGCAGTGCTAGAGATTTAGAGGACACGGGCACAGATACGCAGTATTTT
TRBD2 - TRBJ2-5 TRBV20-1 CSARGGSGRKETQYF TGCAGTGCTAGAGGAGGTAGCGGGAGGAAAGAGACCCAGTACTTC
- many TRBJ2-6 TRBV27 CASSFSSSVSKPGANVLTF TGTGCCAGCAGTTTTTCCTCCAGCGTCTCCAAGCCTGGGGCCAACGTCCTGACTTTC
TRBD1 - TRBJ2-6 TRBV5-1 CASGTGSLGANVLTF TGCGCCAGCGGGACAGGGTCGCTCGGGGCCAACGTCCTGACTTTC
TRBD2 - TRBJ2-1 TRBV28 CASRLLGLAGRNEQFF TGTGCCAGCAGGTTATTGGGACTAGCGGGAAGGAATGAGCAGTTCTTC
TRBD2 - TRBJ2-5 TRBV7-8 CASSLPSGGETQYF TGTGCCAGCAGCTTACCTAGCGGGGGAGAGACCCAGTACTTC
- - TRBJ2-5 TRBV4-1 CASSHVWGRFQETQYF TGCGCCAGCAGCCATGTTTGGGGGCGCTTCCAAGAGACCCAGTACTTC
TRBD1 - TRBJ2-7 TRBV28 CASLRTGSYEQYF TGTGCCAGCCTACGGACAGGGTCTTACGAGCAGTACTTC
TRBD1 few TRBJ2-7 TRBV6-2/TRBV6-3 CASRRGQAWEQYF TGTGCCAGCAGGCGCGGACAGGCTTGGGAGCAGTACTTC
- - TRBJ2-4 TRBV4-3 CASSQDPGRIQYF TGCGCCAGCAGCCAAGATCCAGGGAGAATTCAGTACTTC
- - TRBJ1-2 TRBV5-1 CASSLYEGPYGYTF TGCGCCAGCAGCTTGTATGAGGGTCCCTATGGCTACACCTTC
TRBD1 - TRBJ1-5 TRBV28 CASSLFTGQGKPQHF TGTGCCAGCAGTTTATTTACAGGACAGGGAAAGCCCCAGCATTTT
TRBD2 - TRBJ2-1 TRBV11-2 CASSLALSGRGRDEQFF TGTGCCAGCAGCCTGGCGCTTAGCGGGAGGGGGCGGGATGAGCAGTTCTTC
- - TRBJ2-7 TRBV7-2 CASSLRFTRYEQYF TGTGCCAGCAGCTTAAGATTTACTCGCTACGAGCAGTACTTC
- - TRBJ2-7 TRBV19 CASSEGLRLYEQYF TGTGCCAGTAGTGAGGGGCTCAGGCTCTACGAGCAGTACTTC
TRBD2 - TRBJ2-1 TRBV27 CASSLLGLAIRDEQFF TGTGCCAGCAGTTTATTGGGACTAGCTATTAGAGATGAGCAGTTCTTC
TRBD1 - TRBJ1-3 TRBV7-9 CASSSRRQGIGNTIYF TGTGCCAGCAGCTCCCGTCGACAGGGGATTGGAAACACCATATATTTT
- - TRBJ1-6 TRBV2 CASRPAGGGPYNSPLHF TGTGCCAGCAGGCCGGCGGGGGGGGGCCCATATAATTCACCCCTCCACTTT
- - TRBJ1-3 TRBV20-1 CSALEVAGNTIYF TGCAGTGCCCTGGAGGTAGCTGGAAACACCATATATTTT
- - TRBJ2-7 TRBV5-5 CASSLAGSYEQYF TGTGCCAGCAGCTTGGCAGGTTCCTACGAGCAGTACTTC
TRBD1 few TRBJ2-7 TRBV29-1 CSVGDRGPLTYEQYF TGCAGCGTGGGGGACAGGGGTCCGCTTACCTACGAGCAGTACTTC
- - TRBJ2-1 TRBV7-2 CASSLGGFLNEQFF TGTGCCAGCAGCTTAGGGGGCTTCCTTAATGAGCAGTTCTTC
- - TRBJ2-1 TRBV5-1 CASSSLASYNEQFF TGCGCCAGCAGTTCACTAGCCTCCTACAATGAGCAGTTCTTC
- few TRBJ1-6 TRBV29-1 CSVERRGWDKNSPLHF TGCAGCGTTGAAAGAAGAGGGTGGGACAAAAATTCACCCCTCCACTTT
- - TRBJ2-7 TRBV28 CASTDTGKGSYEQYF TGTGCCAGCACGGACACAGGGAAAGGATCCTACGAGCAGTACTTC
TRBD2 - TRBJ2-3 TRBV9 CASSPRRVAGGTDTQYF TGTGCCAGCAGCCCCCGGCGCGTAGCGGGAGGCACAGATACGCAGTATTTT
TRBD1 - TRBJ1-1 TRBV27 CASRVDRGDGGTEAFF TGTGCCAGCAGGGTGGACAGGGGAGATGGTGGCACTGAAGCTTTCTTT
- - TRBJ1-2 TRBV3-1 CASSQVSQGHRNGYTF TGTGCCAGCAGCCAAGTTAGCCAGGGACATCGGAATGGCTACACCTTC
TRBD1 - TRBJ2-5 TRBV5-5 CASSIPGTGKETQYF TGTGCCAGCAGCATACCCGGGACAGGAAAAGAGACCCAGTACTTC
- - TRBJ2-5 TRBV7-8 CASSFGTEQETQYF TGTGCCAGCAGCTTCGGGACCGAGCAAGAGACCCAGTACTTC
TRBD2 - TRBJ2-3 TRBV9 CASSVAGGQDTQYF TGTGCCAGCAGCGTAGCGGGAGGGCAAGATACGCAGTATTTT
- many TRBJ1-2 TRBV12-3/TRBV12-4 CASSRVTYYGYTF TGTGCCAGCAGCCGGGTCACCTACTATGGCTACACCTTC
TRBD1 few TRBJ1-2 TRBV19 CASRTPGTGEYGYTF TGTGCCAGTAGGACTCCCGGGACAGGGGAGTACGGCTACACCTTC
TRBD2 - TRBJ2-5 TRBV12-3/TRBV12-4 CASSPGLASQYF TGTGCCAGCAGTCCGGGACTAGCCTCCCAGTACTTC
- many TRBJ2-7 TRBV6-2/TRBV6-3 CASLATGATSYEQYF TGTGCCAGTCTGGCAACCGGGGCCACCTCCTACGAGCAGTACTTC
TRBD2 few TRBJ2-5 TRBV28 CASSLFGGREGETQYF TGTGCCAGCAGTTTATTTGGCGGGAGGGAAGGAGAGACCCAGTACTTC
- few TRBJ1-3 TRBV20-1 CSASWGNSGNTIYF TGCAGTGCTTCCTGGGGCAACTCTGGAAACACCATATATTTT
TRBD1 - TRBJ2-1 TRBV7-9 CASSLGTGSYNEQFF TGTGCCAGCAGCCTTGGGACAGGATCCTACAATGAGCAGTTCTTC
TRBD1 - TRBJ1-4 TRBV18 CASSRDRGSPNEILFF TGTGCCAGCTCTCGGGACAGGGGTTCGCCTAATGAAATACTGTTTTTT
TRBD1 - TRBJ2-3 TRBV2 CASYYPGQDFRTQYF TGTGCCAGCTATTACCCGGGACAGGATTTTCGGACGCAGTATTTT
TRBD2 - TRBJ2-3 TRBV5-1 CASSLASGTGTQYF TGCGCCAGCAGCTTGGCTAGCGGCACAGGTACGCAGTATTTT
- few TRBJ1-4 TRBV7-2 CASSSNRGEEKLFF TGTGCCAGCAGCTCGAATAGGGGGGAGGAAAAACTGTTTTTT
- few TRBJ1-4 TRBV12-3/TRBV12-4 CASSLGGTSGEKLFF TGTGCCAGCAGTTTAGGGGGGACTTCGGGGGAAAAACTGTTTTTT
TRBD1 - TRBJ2-7 TRBV5-1 CASSLLRTGGIYEQYF TGCGCCAGCAGCTTGCTGCGTACAGGGGGGATCTACGAGCAGTACTTC
TRBD1 few TRBJ2-1 TRBV5-1 CASSLGDRALNEQFF TGCGCCAGCAGCTTGGGGGACAGGGCCCTCAATGAGCAGTTCTTC
- - TRBJ2-5 TRBV20-1 CSVLIRGETQYF TGCAGTGTTCTGATCCGGGGAGAGACCCAGTACTTC
TRBD2 - TRBJ2-3 TRBV20-1 CSAERGLAGADTQYF TGCAGTGCTGAGAGAGGGCTAGCGGGAGCCGATACGCAGTATTTT
- - TRBJ2-7 TRBV3-1 CASRRTETADEQYF TGTGCCAGTCGAAGGACAGAGACGGCGGACGAGCAGTACTTC
- few TRBJ1-4 TRBV15 CATSRGATNEKLFF TGTGCCACCAGCAGAGGTGCAACTAATGAAAAACTGTTTTTT
- few TRBJ2-7 TRBV5-1 CASSSGIAAYEQYF TGCGCCAGCAGCTCGGGAATAGCAGCCTACGAGCAGTACTTC
TRBD2 once TRBJ2-1 TRBV20-1 CSARDMGGRGNEQFF TGCAGTGCTAGAGATATGGGCGGGAGAGGTAATGAGCAGTTCTTC
TRBD1 few TRBJ2-7 TRBV6-9 CASSRRDREDCEQYF TGTGCCAGCAGCCGACGGGACAGGGAGGATTGCGAGCAGTACTTC